The rows below give T cell receptor beta chains drawn from one sample of a study of T cells after posttransplantation cyclophosphamide. Sequencing used immunoSEQ multiplex PCR; TCRdb keeps in-frame clones, though not all of them. The table has 25,000 to 40,000 clones, roughly 91% seen once; the top ten hold 0.1%. What was sequenced was naive CD4+ T cells sorted from blood. All receptors come from a man aged 30 to 45 in good health and a related stem cell transplant donor. Both conserved end residues are part of each CDR3. Fields, in order: D gene, clone size, J gene, V gene, CDR3 DNA, CDR3 protein. A D gene is named only where the DNA matches it firmly. Clone size is not always given. Where it is, it says once, few, many or a class for expanded clones.

- - TRBJ2-3 TRBV9 TGTGCCAGCAGCGTAGTCCCTAACACAGATACGCAGTATTTT CASSVVPNTDTQYF
TRBD1 once TRBJ2-3 TRBV13 TGTGCCAGCAGCTCCACCCAGGGGGCAGATACGCAGTATTTT CASSSTQGADTQYF
TRBD2 - TRBJ2-3 TRBV11-2 TGTGCCAGCAGCTCCGGGACTAGCCTATCAAGATTCCCAGATACGCAGTATTTT CASSSGTSLSRFPDTQYF
- - TRBJ2-2 TRBV5-1 TGCGCCAGCAGCTTGGGTCAAAACACCGGGGAGCTGTTTTTT CASSLGQNTGELFF
- - TRBJ2-3 TRBV28 TGTGCCAGCAGGGAGCGCTCCACAGATACGCAGTATTTT CASRERSTDTQYF
TRBD1 few TRBJ1-4 TRBV6-6 TGTGCCAGCAGTAGACAGGGGGCTGAAAAACTGTTTTTT CASSRQGAEKLFF
TRBD1 - TRBJ1-1 TRBV11-3 TGTGCCAGCAGCTTAGTGACAGGGGCTGAAGCTTTCTTT CASSLVTGAEAFF
- - TRBJ1-2 TRBV2 TGTGCCAGCAGCGCAACAGGGTTATATGGCTACACCTTC CASSATGLYGYTF
TRBD2 - TRBJ2-3 TRBV6-4 TGTGCCAGCAGTGTACTAGCGGGGGGGCGAGATACGCAGTATTTT CASSVLAGGRDTQYF
- - TRBJ2-1 TRBV15 TGTGCCACCAGCAGAGATAAACTCGACAATGAGCAGTTCTTC CATSRDKLDNEQFF
- - TRBJ2-5 TRBV2 TGTGCCAGCACCGATGGCCAGAACCGACAAGAGACCCAGTACTTC CASTDGQNRQETQYF
TRBD1 - TRBJ2-3 TRBV15 TGTGCCACCAGCAGAATCGGACAGGGGGAAGATACGCAGTATTTT CATSRIGQGEDTQYF
- - TRBJ2-3 TRBV7-6 TGTGCCAGCAGCACAACTCTCCAGGGGAAGATATTCCCAGATACGCAGTATTTT CASSTTLQGKIFPDTQYF
- - TRBJ2-7 TRBV6-1 TGTGCCAGCAAGACTAGGGGACCCTACGAGCAGTACTTC CASKTRGPYEQYF
- - TRBJ1-4 TRBV27 TGTGCCAGCAGTTTGGCGGGCAATACCAATGAAAAACTGTTTTTT CASSLAGNTNEKLFF
- - TRBJ1-1 TRBV7-8 TGTGCCAGTTCCTCAGCGGGGGCTGGCACTGAAGCTTTCTTT CASSSAGAGTEAFF
- - TRBJ2-5 TRBV5-6 TGTGCCAGCAGCCTAGAATCGGCGACTTATAGAGAGACCCAGTACTTC CASSLESATYRETQYF
TRBD2 - TRBJ2-2 TRBV19 TGTGCCAGTAGTATAACTAGCGGGGGGACGAACACCGGGGAGCTGTTTTTT CASSITSGGTNTGELFF
- - TRBJ1-5 TRBV7-2 TGTGCCAGCAGCTTAGGTGGACTTGGCAATCAGCCCCAGCATTTT CASSLGGLGNQPQHF
- - TRBJ1-1 TRBV7-9 TGTGCCAGCAGCTATAGATCAGGGAACGGGGCTTTCTTT CASSYRSGNGAFF
- - TRBJ2-7 TRBV28 TGTGCCAGTAGTTTACCCGGAGTCTACGAGCAGTACTTC CASSLPGVYEQYF
- - TRBJ1-1 TRBV12-5 TGTGCTAGTGGTTTGGTACTGGGGGGTAAGGGCACTGAAGCTTTCTTT CASGLVLGGKGTEAFF
- - TRBJ2-1 TRBV6-5 TGTGCCAGCAGTTCCCAAGTCCGGAGCAATGAGCAGTTCTTC CASSSQVRSNEQFF
- - TRBJ1-1 TRBV7-2 TGTGCCAGCAGCTTCGTAGAGAACACTGAAGCTTTCTTT CASSFVENTEAFF
- - TRBJ2-3 TRBV7-9 TGTGCCAGCAGCTTAGCGGGCAGGACAGATACGCAGTATTTT CASSLAGRTDTQYF
- - TRBJ2-7 TRBV5-1 TGCGCCAGCAGCACGAGCTCCTACGAGCAGTACTTC CASSTSSYEQYF
- once TRBJ1-1 TRBV5-1 TGCGCCAGCAGCTTGGCGGGAGGTGGCGGAGGGGGTAGAAACACTGAAGCTTTCTTT CASSLAGGGGGGRNTEAFF
- - TRBJ1-5 TRBV11-2 TGTGCCAGCAGCTTAGACCTCCCCCCGAGCGGGGTGGCCCAGCATTTT CASSLDLPPSGVAQHF
TRBD1 once TRBJ2-7 TRBV27 TGTGCCAGCAGTCCGGGACAGCCCCACCGGCAGTACTTC CASSPGQPHRQYF
- - TRBJ2-1 TRBV14 TGTGCCAGCAGCCAAGATCGAGCTAAGGGGTTCTCCAATGAGCAGTTCTTC CASSQDRAKGFSNEQFF
TRBD1 - TRBJ2-7 TRBV13 TGTGCCAGCAGCTTACGACAGGGGGCAGTCAGCTCCTACGAGCAGTACTTC CASSLRQGAVSSYEQYF
TRBD1 few TRBJ1-5 TRBV2 TGTGCCAGCAGTAAGGGACAGGGCTGGAGTCAGCCCCAGCATTTT CASSKGQGWSQPQHF
- - TRBJ2-1 TRBV2 TGTGCCAGCAGCCGGGACTTCGATGAGCAGTTCTTC CASSRDFDEQFF
- - TRBJ2-3 TRBV11-2 TGTGCCAGCAGCCCCTGGGGAGTCCAGGTAGATACGCAGTATTTT CASSPWGVQVDTQYF
- - TRBJ1-2 TRBV6-5 TGTGCCAGCAGTTCCTACCTACAGGGTAGGGATGGCTACACCTTC CASSSYLQGRDGYTF
TRBD2 - TRBJ2-1 TRBV9 TGTGCCAGCAGCCTCCGACTAGCGGGGGGGCAAGATGAGCAGTTCTTC CASSLRLAGGQDEQFF
TRBD2 - TRBJ2-7 TRBV7-9 TGTGCCAGCAGCTTAACCAGCGGGGGTTTTTACGAGCAGTACTTC CASSLTSGGFYEQYF
- - TRBJ1-2 TRBV4-3 TGCGCCAGCAGCCAAGAGAGGCTAACCTATGGCTACACCTTC CASSQERLTYGYTF
TRBD1 - TRBJ1-5 TRBV5-6 TGTGCCAGCAGCCTGGACAGGCGTCAGCCCCAGCATTTT CASSLDRRQPQHF
- - TRBJ1-2 TRBV27 TGTGCCACCAAGCGAAGGGGCACCTTC CATKRRGTF
- - TRBJ2-1 TRBV10-3 TGTGCCATCAGTGGGAGTGCCTACAATGAGCAGTTCTTC CAISGSAYNEQFF
TRBD2 - TRBJ2-5 TRBV10-3 TGTGCCATCAGTGAGTCACAGACTAGCGGGAACCAAGAGACCCAGTACTTC CAISESQTSGNQETQYF
- - TRBJ1-2 TRBV5-1 TGCGCCAGCAGCCCCGGGCAGGGGTATGGCTACACCTTC CASSPGQGYGYTF
TRBD2 - TRBJ2-7 TRBV5-1 TGCGCCAGCAGCGTGGGACTAGCGGGGGGGCCCTACGAGCAGTACTTC CASSVGLAGGPYEQYF
- once TRBJ2-7 TRBV5-5 TGTGCCAGCAGTCAGGGTTTGGGGCCCCCCTACGAGCAGTACTTC CASSQGLGPPYEQYF
- once TRBJ1-3 TRBV4-1 TGCGCCAGCAGCCGCCCGAACAGGGCCTTGGAAAACACCATATATTTT CASSRPNRALENTIYF
- - TRBJ2-1 TRBV7-3 TGTGCCAGCAGCTTAACTCGGACAAGCTCCTACAATGAGCAGTTCTTC CASSLTRTSSYNEQFF
- few TRBJ1-3 TRBV10-3 TGTGCCATCAGTGGGGCCCCTCTAGGGGCAGCGTCCGGAAACACCATATATTTT CAISGAPLGAASGNTIYF
- - TRBJ1-2 TRBV27 TGTGCCAGCAGTTTTACGCACTACCATGGCTACACCTTC CASSFTHYHGYTF
- - TRBJ2-7 TRBV6-5 TGTGCCAGCAGTAACCCTAGCTCCTACGAGCAGTACTTC CASSNPSSYEQYF
TRBD1 - TRBJ1-4 TRBV9 TGTGCCAGCAGCCCAGGACAGGTTAATGAAAAACTGTTTTTT CASSPGQVNEKLFF
TRBD2 - TRBJ2-1 TRBV29-1 TGCAGCGTTCGGGGGGGGCGCTCCTACAATGAGCAGTTCTTC CSVRGGRSYNEQFF
- - TRBJ1-1 TRBV9 TGTGCCAGCAGCGTGAAGCCGGGAGTTGAAGCTTTCTTT CASSVKPGVEAFF